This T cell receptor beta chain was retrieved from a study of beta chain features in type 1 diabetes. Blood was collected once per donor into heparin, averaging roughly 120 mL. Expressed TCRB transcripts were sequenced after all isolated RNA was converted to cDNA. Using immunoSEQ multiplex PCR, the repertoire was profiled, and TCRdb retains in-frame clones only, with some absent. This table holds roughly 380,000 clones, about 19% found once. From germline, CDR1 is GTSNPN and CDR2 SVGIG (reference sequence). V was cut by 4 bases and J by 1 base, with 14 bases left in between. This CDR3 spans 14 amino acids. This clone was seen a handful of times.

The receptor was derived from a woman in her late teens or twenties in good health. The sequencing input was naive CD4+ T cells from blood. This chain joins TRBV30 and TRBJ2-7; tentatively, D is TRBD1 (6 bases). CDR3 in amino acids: CAWKGQGSSYEQYF. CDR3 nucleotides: TGTGCCTGGAAGGGACAAGGATCGTCCTACGAGCAGTACTTC.